The sequence of this T cell receptor beta chain was determined in a study of T cells in localized non-small cell lung cancer. Profiled with immunoSEQ multiplex PCR; TCRdb holds only in-frame clones, not every one. The repertoire has approximately 30,000 clones, 88% of them found once; the top ten carry around 4%. There are 15 residues in the CDR3. V shed 3 bases and J shed 3 bases, with 11 bases lying between them. Germline values: CDR1 KGHSH, CDR2 LQKENI. About this clone: Its target is unknown.

Study outcomes and limitations: With higher T cell density in blood came longer overall survival.

This material consisted of peripheral blood mononuclear cells, taken before any cancer treatment. This sequence was found in a woman between 40 and 69 years old with stage III lung adenocarcinoma. The rearrangement links TRBV18 to TRBJ2-2, with D perhaps matching TRBD1 (6 bases). Here the CDR3 DNA reads TGTGCCAGCTCACCCCCCAGGACAGACACCGGGGAGCTGTTTTTT. It translates to CASSPPRTDTGELFF.